This T cell receptor (beta chain) came from a study of CD8 T cells in Susac syndrome. General study points: It was acknowledged in the study that its TCR sequencing and HLA analysis involved a relatively small number of individuals.

Per germline, CDR1 GTSNPN and CDR2 SVGIG (reference sequence). With 1 base removed from V and 5 bases from J, the gap between germline ends came to 9 bases. The CDR3 is 13 amino acids. With random hexamers, roughly 0.45 to 1 ug RNA was reverse transcribed. The authors amplified TCR beta CDR3 across 54 Vbeta and 13 Jbeta using immunoSEQ multiplex PCR. TCRdb reprocessed the immunoSEQ multiplex PCR reads via MiXCR and lists one record per CDR3 protein. This sample has over 200,000 distinct CDR3 sequences, with around 95% found just once. Regarding this clonotype: Its antigen is unknown.

The patients serving as multiple sclerosis controls were treatment-naive. They had stable or active relapsing-remitting disease and fulfilled revised McDonald criteria. FACS was used to enrich TEMRA cells, whereas the CD8+ and CD4+ T cells were obtained by negative isolation. The sequence derives from a human donor with multiple sclerosis. The chain recombines TRBV30 with TRBJ1-5, with unresolved D. The sample was CD4+ T cells from PBMCs. The CDR3 nucleotides read TGTGCCTGGAGTGCTCATCGGGATCAGCCCCAGCATTTT. It encodes CAWSAHRDQPQHF.